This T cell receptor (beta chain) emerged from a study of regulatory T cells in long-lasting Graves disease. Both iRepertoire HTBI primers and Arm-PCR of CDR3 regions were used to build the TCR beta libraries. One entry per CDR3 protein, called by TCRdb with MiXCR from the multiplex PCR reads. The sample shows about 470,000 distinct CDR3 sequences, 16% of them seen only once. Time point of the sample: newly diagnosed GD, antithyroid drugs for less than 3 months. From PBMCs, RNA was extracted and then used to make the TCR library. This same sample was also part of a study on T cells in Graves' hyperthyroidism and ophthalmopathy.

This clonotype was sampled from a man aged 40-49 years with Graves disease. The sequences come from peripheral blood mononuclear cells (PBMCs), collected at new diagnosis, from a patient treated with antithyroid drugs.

The CDR3 nucleotides read TGTGCCAGCAGCCGGGGGACTAGCGGGAACGAGCAGTACTTC. Protein product: CASSRGTSGNEQYF. The chain joins TRBV12-3 or TRBV12-4 to TRBJ2-7; 13 positions agree with TRBD2. The CDR3 loop spans 14 amino acids. Germline trimming cut 6 bases from V and 5 bases from J; bases unmatched to any gene: 4.